This T cell receptor beta chain appears in the sequencing data of a study of CD8+ T cells in alopecia areata. Turning to the study itself: Treated patients swallowed 5 to 10 mg of oral tofacitinib twice daily. The duration of tofacitinib was 6 to 18 months, with 6 months off drug afterward. Study observations and caveats: Relative to mice, TCR sharing across patients was less clear, a difference possibly HLA-related. Scalp sequencing captures resident alphabeta T cells of normal skin too.

J lost 4 bases, V lost 5 bases, and 12 bases had no gene match. This CDR3 has 16 residues. Per germline, CDR1 MNHEY and CDR2 SMNVEV (reference sequence). In each case, RNA was isolated and then reverse transcribed into cDNA as the sequencing template. Profiling relied on immunoSEQ multiplex PCR, and the TCRdb table lists in-frame clones only, not all of them. The table has 100,000 to 150,000 clones, approximately 49% seen once. Of note for this clone: Its antigen is not identified.

The chain joins TRBV27 to TRBJ2-3; 7 bases are a match to TRBD1. This clonotype originated in a human donor with alopecia areata. The starting material was CD8+ T cells sorted from blood, obtained at week 0. The CDR3 loop reads CASSLILAGGADTQYF. DNA of the CDR3: TGTGCCAGCAGTCTAATTTTAGCAGGGGGAGCAGATACGCAGTATTTT.